There are many counts of the clone carrying this TCR beta chain. The antigen remains unidentified. No treatment of any kind had been given to any patient before thyroid surgery. The length of the CDR3 is 14 residues. V lost 5 bases and J lost 2; bases outside the gene matches: 3. This sample stems from a study of metastatic and nonmetastatic thyroid tumors. Study in general: Repertoires of blood and of tissue (tumor or nodule) from malignant and benign thyroid patients were compared.

Findings and caveats of the study: Within blood and tumor, benign nodules reportedly had significantly lower TCR beta diversity than malignant thyroid tumors did.

As processed by the authors: What underpinned the distant-metastasis classifier for papillary thyroid cancer was the set of CDR3 differences across clinicopathological groups. TCRdb re-called clones via MiXCR from the PCR reads. TCRdb's processing, not the authors' own work, is the source of the V and J calls. The data contain some 31,000 clones, roughly 6.8% of them singletons. This receptor was taken from a female donor with papillary thyroid cancer or a benign thyroid nodule (not recorded which). Some clones in this sample may be carry-over from other donors' samples. The rearrangement joins TRBV12-3 or TRBV12-4 to TRBJ2-5, with 9 bases lining up with TRBD2. Sample: blood. The CDR3 loop reads CASSNLAGQETQYF. The DNA of the CDR3 is TGTGCCAGCAGTAACCTAGCGGGGCAAGAGACCCAGTACTTC.